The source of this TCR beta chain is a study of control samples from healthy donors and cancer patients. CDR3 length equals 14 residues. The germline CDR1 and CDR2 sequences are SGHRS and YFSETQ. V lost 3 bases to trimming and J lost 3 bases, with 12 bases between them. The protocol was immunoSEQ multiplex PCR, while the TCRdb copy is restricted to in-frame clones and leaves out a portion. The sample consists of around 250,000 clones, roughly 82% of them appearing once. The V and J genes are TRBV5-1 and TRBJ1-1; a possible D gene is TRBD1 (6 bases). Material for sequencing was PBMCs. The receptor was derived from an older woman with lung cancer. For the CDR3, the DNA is TGCGCCAGCAGCTATGCGGGGGCCGACACTGAAGCTTTCTTT. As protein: CASSYAGADTEAFF.